These 24 T cell receptor beta chains were sequenced from one sample in a study of T-cell reconstitution after alpha-beta-depleted transplantation in children. Library preparation (for TCRbeta) was performed with unique molecular identifiers. TCRdb reprocessed the PCR reads via MiXCR and lists one record per CDR3 protein. The table lists around 490,000 distinct CDR3 sequences, about an eighth of them singletons. Sequencing used PBMCs, mostly from graft donor cells, obtained 180 days after TCRalphabeta/CD19-depleted stem cell transplant. The receptors stem from a female patient younger than 10 who had a stem cell transplant for aplastic anemia, so the T cells may come from the graft donor.

This clonotype was detected many times. The V call is TRBV29-1, the J call TRBJ2-5, with 15 bases matching TRBD2. Trimming cost V 6 bases and J 1 base; bases outside gene matches: 3. CDR3 size: 15 residues. Germline-derived CDR1 and CDR2 are SQVTM and ANQGSEA. CDR3 in amino acids: CSVLGLAGGQETQYF. CDR3 coding DNA: TGCAGCGTCCTGGGACTAGCGGGAGGCCAAGAGACCCAGTACTTC.

The J gene is TRBJ1-2, the V gene TRBV28; D is undetermined. Trimming took 8 bases from V and 0 from J, leaving 19 bases between them. The CDR3 extends over 16 amino acids. Germline V gene data show CDR1 as MDHEN and CDR2 as SYDVKM. This chain's CDR3 is CASSEFPAKPNYGYTF. The CDR3 nucleotides are TGTGCCAGCTCCGAATTCCCCGCGAAACCTAACTATGGCTACACCTTC.

This clonotype was observed a few times. The V and J genes are TRBV20-1 and TRBJ2-1; 8 nucleotides match TRBD1. CDR1 is DFQATT and CDR2 is SNEGSKA in the germline V gene (reference sequence). The CDR3 has 14 amino acids. Trimming took 0 bases from V and 7 from J; bases not matched to a gene: 5. The CDR3 is CSARDPQGANEQFF. CDR3 DNA: TGCAGTGCTAGAGATCCGCAGGGGGCGAATGAGCAGTTCTTC.

This clonotype was seen only a few times. The J gene is TRBJ2-1, the V gene TRBV9; perhaps TRBD2 as D (6 bases). The V and J ends lost 4 bases and 12 bases respectively, with 14 bases between them. The CDR3 runs to 12 residues. CDR1 is SGDLS, CDR2 YYNGEE, per germline. The CDR3 DNA sequence: TGTGCCAGCAGCCCCCCCAGCGGGTTGCAGTTCTTC. It translates to CASSPPSGLQFF.

The chain recombines TRBV7-8 with TRBJ2-7, with 12 positions matching TRBD2. J was trimmed by 2 bases and V by 5 bases; bases with no gene match: 7. Germline V gene lookup returns CDR1 SGHVS and CDR2 FQNEAQ. This CDR3 has 16 amino acids. CDR3 nucleotides: TGTGCCAGCAGCCCTAGCGGGGGGGTATCGACCTACGAGCAGTACTTC. Amino acid sequence: CASSPSGGVSTYEQYF.

This clonotype has more than one count but fewer than ten. The V gene is TRBV4-3, the J gene TRBJ2-1; D is possibly TRBD1 or TRBD2 (6 bases each). V was shortened by 6 bases and J by 7 bases, with 10 bases between the two germline ends. The germline CDR1 and CDR2 sequences are LGHNA and YSLEER. The CDR3 sequence is 12 residues long. The CDR3 loop is CASRRGGNEQFF. Written as DNA, the CDR3 is TGCGCCAGCAGGCGAGGGGGGAATGAGCAGTTCTTC.

In its sample, this clonotype was seen a few times. CDR3 region: CASRRDSLTNQPQHF. CDR3 in DNA: TGTGCCAGCAGGCGGGACAGCCTAACCAATCAGCCCCAGCATTTT. The chain couples TRBV27 to TRBJ1-5, with 7 bases lining up with TRBD1. Germline CDR1 reads MNHEY; CDR2 reads SMNVEV (reference sequence). V dropped 6 bases and J dropped 3; count of bases not matched to a gene: 8. This CDR3 contains 15 residues.

The chain employs TRBV20-1 and TRBJ2-7; 10 bases are shared with TRBD1. The CDR3 runs to 16 residues. V gave up 2 bases and J gave up 5 bases; unmatched junction bases: 12. The V gene's germline CDR1 is DFQATT and CDR2 SNEGSKA (reference sequence). The CDR3 region has the DNA TGCAGTGCTAGACAACTCAGTGGGGACAGGGGACACGAGCAGTACTTC. Amino acid sequence: CSARQLSGDRGHEQYF.

This clonotype was counted a few times. The V and J genes are TRBV12-3 or TRBV12-4 and TRBJ1-1, with 7 bases matching TRBD1. The CDR3 sequence is 17 residues long. J gave up 1 base and V 6 bases, and 14 bases lay outside the gene matches. As DNA, the CDR3 is TGTGCCAGCAGCTCCAAGGGGATTAGGACAGGGAACACTGAAGCTTTCTTT. It encodes CASSSKGIRTGNTEAFF.

This clonotype was seen a handful of times. The rearrangement links TRBV5-4 to TRBJ2-5; 9 bases align to TRBD1. The germline gives CDR1 SGHNT, CDR2 YYREEE (reference sequence). Germline trimming cut 2 bases from V and 5 bases from J; bases unmatched to any gene: 7. This CDR3 has 15 residues. The CDR3 DNA is TGTGCCAGCAGCTTCCCTACAGGGGGCCTGGAGACCCAGTACTTC. This translates into CASSFPTGGLETQYF.

A few counts support this clonotype. This chain connects TRBV15 to TRBJ1-2; D is ambiguous. The length of the CDR3 is 17 residues. From germline, CDR1 is LNHNV and CDR2 YYDKDF (reference sequence). Trimming took 7 bases from V and 0 from J, leaving 21 bases between them. The CDR3 region has the DNA TGTGCCACCAACAAAGGGAGCGCCTTGGAAGCTAACTATGGCTACACCTTC. This gives the protein CATNKGSALEANYGYTF.

This clonotype occurred a few times. The rearrangement links TRBV29-1 to TRBJ1-5; possibly TRBD1 for D (6 bases). The length of the CDR3 is 12 residues. Trimming took 4 bases from V and 12 from J, leaving 16 bases between them. Looked up from germline, CDR1 is SQVTM and CDR2 is ANQGSEA. CDR3 nucleotides: TGCAGCGTTGCCGGCCAGGGGAAGAACCAGCATTTT. This sequence encodes CSVAGQGKNQHF.

The gene calls are TRBV7-1 and TRBJ2-5; 13 positions match TRBD2. TRBV7-1 carries the ORF label, with uncertain function. The CDR3 sequence is 22 residues long. V lost 3 bases, J lost 2 bases, and 21 bases stayed unmatched. CDR3 nucleotides: TGTGCCAGCAGCTCCCTAGGGGGGACTAGCGGGACCCCGGACCCCATTCAAGAGACCCAGTACTTC. Its protein is CASSSLGGTSGTPDPIQETQYF.

The chain recombines TRBV11-2 with TRBJ2-2; TRBD1 agrees at 8 bases. The ends lost 4 bases at V and 6 bases at J; junction bases unmatched: 10. Germline loops: CDR1 SGHAT, CDR2 FQNNGV. The CDR3 loop spans 16 amino acids. The CDR3 here is CASSYPTGEIPGELFF. The CDR3 DNA sequence: TGTGCCAGCAGCTACCCGACAGGGGAAATTCCCGGGGAGCTGTTTTTT.

The chain links TRBV5-1 to TRBJ2-1; the match to TRBD2 covers 14 bases. There are 15 residues in the CDR3. J gave up 9 bases and V 4 bases, and 6 bases lay outside the gene matches. Germline V gene data show CDR1 as SGHRS and CDR2 as YFSETQ. CDR3 nucleotide sequence: TGCGCCAGCAGCGCCGGGACTAGCGGGAGAGGTGAGCAGTTCTTC. Translating it yields CASSAGTSGRGEQFF.

The gene calls are TRBV20-1 and TRBJ2-7, with 8 bases lining up with TRBD2. This CDR3 contains 13 residues. Germline-derived CDR1 and CDR2 are DFQATT and SNEGSKA (reference sequence). The junction had 7 bases not matched to a gene; V was cut back by 5 bases and J by 4 bases. CDR3 region: CSACSGTSYEQYF. CDR3 DNA sequence: TGCAGTGCTTGCTCAGGGACTAGTTACGAGCAGTACTTC.

This rearrangement joins TRBV28 to TRBJ2-7; TRBD2 aligns across 11 bases. Germline V gene sequence: CDR1 MDHEN, CDR2 SYDVKM. V trimming: 4 bases; J trimming: 4 bases; junction bases outside the gene matches: 9. CDR3 length: 16 amino acids. CDR3 loop: CASSSPPLAGVYEQYF. Here the CDR3 DNA reads TGTGCCAGCAGTTCCCCACCACTAGCGGGAGTATACGAGCAGTACTTC.

A few counts support this clonotype. CDR3 residues: CASNQQDKQETQYF. The CDR3 DNA is TGTGCCAGCAACCAACAGGATAAACAAGAGACCCAGTACTTC. The genes are TRBV7-6 and TRBJ2-5; weak D call: TRBD1 (5 bases). CDR3 length: 14 amino acids. Trimming cost V 7 bases and J 2 bases, with 14 bases left between them. Per germline, CDR1 SGHVS and CDR2 FNYEAQ.

The V and J genes are TRBV20-1 and TRBJ2-1; 12 bases are a match to TRBD2. Germline CDR1 is DFQATT and CDR2 is SNEGSKA (reference sequence). The CDR3 loop spans 15 amino acids. The V gene end was trimmed by 1 base and the J gene end by 10 bases; junction bases not matched to a gene: 8. CDR3 nucleotides: TGCAGTGCTAGAGCCAGGACTAGCGGGATTCGGGAGCAGTTCTTC. It yields the protein CSARARTSGIREQFF.

This clonotype occurred a few times. The rearrangement links TRBV20-1 to TRBJ2-7, with D perhaps matching TRBD1 or TRBD2 (5 bases each). Per germline, CDR1 DFQATT and CDR2 SNEGSKA (reference sequence). The CDR3 contains 13 residues. V was trimmed by 3 bases and J by 0 bases, leaving 9 bases between them. CDR3 coding DNA: TGCAGTGCTAGCCCGGGGCCCTCCTACGAGCAGTACTTC. Protein sequence: CSASPGPSYEQYF.

This chain links TRBV15 with TRBJ2-1, with TRBD1 matching over 9 bases. In germline, CDR1 is LNHNV, CDR2 YYDKDF (reference sequence). The junction had 7 bases not matched to a gene; V was cut back by 0 bases and J by 4 bases. The CDR3 has 17 amino acids. CDR3 nucleotide sequence: TGTGCCACCAGCAGAGATCGAAGGACAGGGGTGTACAATGAGCAGTTCTTC. Translation gives CATSRDRRTGVYNEQFF. The full variable domain, in which reference TRBV15 and TRBJ2-1 provide the parts outside the CDR3, is DAMVIQNPRYQVTQFGKPVTLSCSQTLNHNVMYWYQQKSSQAPKLLFHYYDKDFNNEADTPDNFQSRRPNTSFCFLDIRSPGLGDTAMYLCATSRDRRTGVYNEQFFGPGTRLTVL.

The sample holds many counts of this clonotype. V usage is TRBV12-3 or TRBV12-4 and J usage is TRBJ2-3; no reliable D call. V lost 6 bases and J 6 bases, leaving 10 bases between the germline ends. The CDR3 runs 12 residues. The CDR3 DNA reads TGTGCCAGCAGCCTATCCGGGGATACGCAGTATTTT. Protein: CASSLSGDTQYF.

The chain uses TRBV30 and TRBJ1-1, with D unresolved. The germline CDR1 and CDR2 sequences are GTSNPN and SVGIG (reference sequence). The CDR3 is made up of 11 amino acids. Trimming left V 3 bases short and J 3 bases short, with 5 bases between. CDR3 DNA: TGTGCCTGGAGCCCTTACACTGAAGCTTTCTTT. It is translated as CAWSPYTEAFF.

At least ten counts were recorded for this clonotype. This chain joins TRBV28 and TRBJ2-3; D remains ambiguous. The CDR3 has 12 residues. The germline CDR1 and CDR2 sequences are MDHEN and SYDVKM. V lost 6 bases to trimming and J lost 2 bases, with 6 bases between them. The CDR3 nucleotides are TGTGCCAGCAGCCGGTACACAGATACGCAGTATTTT. Translated, it gives CASSRYTDTQYF.